This passage covers 13 T cell receptor beta chains from one sample sequenced in a study of T-cell memory formation after mild COVID-19. TCRdb re-called the 5' RACE reads with MiXCR, one entry per CDR3 protein. The sample records tens of thousands of distinct CDR3 sequences, 9.5% to 15% being singletons. The sequenced material came from PBMCs or a T cell subset sorted from them (not recorded which). The origin of the receptors is an adult woman who had mild COVID-19 (a few samples of this study predate the infection). Cell type and time point are not known.

This clonotype came up many times. V and J are TRBV11-3 and TRBJ2-1; 8 positions match TRBD2. The CDR3 covers 17 residues. Looked up from germline, CDR1 is SGHNT and CDR2 is YENEEA. Germline trimming cut 0 bases from V and 5 bases from J; bases unmatched to any gene: 9. The CDR3 reads CASSLDLLAGGDNEQFF. The DNA of the CDR3 is TGTGCCAGCAGCTTAGATCTTCTTGCGGGAGGAGACAATGAGCAGTTCTTC.

This clonotype showed up many times. V gene TRBV25-1 combines with J gene TRBJ2-7; 10 bases agree with TRBD2. The CDR3 has 15 residues. Germline assignment: CDR1 MGHDK and CDR2 SYGVNS. The J segment lost 4 bases and the V segment lost 2 bases, leaving 5 bases of the junction unmatched. The chain's CDR3 is CASSEPGLAKYEQYF. Here the CDR3 DNA reads TGTGCCAGCAGTGAACCGGGACTAGCGAAATACGAGCAGTACTTC.

This clonotype was detected many times. The chain has TRBV2 and TRBJ1-2; 9 bases match TRBD1. Germline values: CDR1 SNHLY, CDR2 FYNNEI. CDR3 size: 15 residues. Trimming at V came to 0 bases and at J to 6 bases, leaving 5 bases not matched to a gene. CDR3: CASSEAPGQGHGYTF. As DNA, the CDR3 is TGTGCCAGCAGTGAAGCGCCGGGACAGGGCCATGGCTACACCTTC.

This clonotype has ten or more counts. The chain has TRBV2 and TRBJ2-1; no reliable D call. Germline CDR1 is SNHLY and CDR2 is FYNNEI. Trimming pared 6 bases from V and 5 bases from J, leaving 5 bases between. The CDR3 is 11 amino acids. The CDR3 is CASSENNEQFF. The CDR3 region has the DNA TGTGCCAGCAGCGAGAACAATGAGCAGTTCTTC.

Ten or more counts support this clonotype. The chain is built from TRBV20-1 and TRBJ1-2; possibly TRBD1 for D (5 bases). Trimming removed 8 bases from V and 5 bases from J, with 21 bases in between. The CDR3 is 14 residues long. Looked up from germline, CDR1 is DFQATT and CDR2 is SNEGSKA (reference sequence). The CDR3 sequence is CSYTTPGTGYGYTF. DNA of the CDR3: TGCAGTTACACAACCCCCGGGACCGGTTATGGCTACACCTTC.

This clonotype was counted many times. The chain is built from TRBV30 and TRBJ1-1; D gene uncertain. This CDR3 contains 14 residues. Germline V gene lookup returns CDR1 GTSNPN and CDR2 SVGIG (reference sequence). Trimming removed 3 bases from V and 6 bases from J, with 17 bases in between. As DNA, the CDR3 is TGTGCCTGGAGGGGCGGCAACTTAGTCCCTGAAGCTTTCTTT. Protein: CAWRGGNLVPEAFF. Full variable domain (missing parts from reference TRBV30 and TRBJ1-1): SQTIHQWPATLVQPVGSPLSLECTVEGTSNPNLYWYRQAAGRGLQLLFYSVGIGQISSEVPQNLSASRPQDRQFILSSKKLLLSDSGFYLCAWRGGNLVPEAFFGQGTRLTVV.

The sample holds many counts of this clonotype. This chain links TRBV15 with TRBJ2-7; 8 bases fit TRBD2. The CDR3 runs 14 residues. J was trimmed by 3 bases and V by 3 bases; bases with no gene match: 4. CDR1 is LNHNV, CDR2 YYDKDF, per germline (reference sequence). Here the CDR3 reads CATSRELADYEQYF. Written as DNA, the CDR3 is TGTGCCACCAGCAGGGAACTAGCGGACTACGAGCAGTACTTC.

This clonotype was recorded at least ten times. The chain is built from TRBV20-1 and TRBJ1-3; 7 bases map to TRBD1. Germline loops: CDR1 DFQATT, CDR2 SNEGSKA (reference sequence). The V gene end was trimmed by 1 base and the J gene end by 0 bases; junction bases not matched to a gene: 9. CDR3 length equals 17 residues. In DNA form, the CDR3 reads TGCAGTGCTAGAGCCCATACAGGGGTTATCTCTGGAAACACCATATATTTT. Amino acid sequence: CSARAHTGVISGNTIYF.

This clonotype came up many times. This chain uses TRBV7-2 with TRBJ2-3; the D gene is possibly TRBD2 (6 bases). The V end was cut by 2 bases, the J end by 2 bases, with 17 bases between. Germline V lookup: CDR1 SGHTA, CDR2 FQGNSA. CDR3 length: 17 residues. CDR3 in amino acids: CASSLRSGFHATDTQYF. The CDR3 region has the DNA TGTGCCAGCAGCTTACGGAGCGGGTTCCATGCCACAGATACGCAGTATTTT.

This clonotype was observed a handful of times. This chain links TRBV3-1 with TRBJ2-3; 16 nucleotides agree with TRBD2. The CDR3 sequence is 19 residues long. CDR1 LGHDT and CDR2 YNNKEL come from the germline V gene (reference sequence). Trimming cost V 1 base and J 0 bases; bases outside gene matches: 4. CDR3 loop: CASSQGGTSGGGSTDTQYF. The CDR3 nucleotides are TGTGCCAGCAGCCAAGGAGGGACTAGCGGGGGGGGAAGCACAGATACGCAGTATTTT.

Many counts were recorded for this clonotype. The chain is built from TRBV7-2 and TRBJ1-1; D is unresolved. CDR1 is SGHTA, CDR2 FQGNSA, per germline. There are 11 residues in the CDR3. V was shortened by 5 bases and J by 8 bases, with 9 bases between the two germline ends. The CDR3 DNA is TGTGCCAGCAGCCACTTTGCCGAAGCTTTCTTT. Its protein product is CASSHFAEAFF.

This clonotype was found many times. The chain links TRBV9 to TRBJ2-7, with D perhaps TRBD1 (6 bases). The V end lost 4 bases, the J end lost 0 bases, and 14 bases lay between the germline ends. The CDR3 loop spans 15 amino acids. CDR1 and CDR2 (germline): SGDLS, YYNGEE. CDR3 nucleotide sequence: TGTGCCAGCAGCCCCCGGACAGACAACTCCTACGAGCAGTACTTC. Translating gives CASSPRTDNSYEQYF. Full variable domain (rest looked up from reference TRBV9 and TRBJ2-7): DSGVTQTPKHLITATGQRVTLRCSPRSGDLSVYWYQQSLDQGLQFLIQYYNGEERAKGNILERFSAQQFPDLHSELNLSSLELGDSALYFCASSPRTDNSYEQYFGPGTRLTVT.

This clonotype was recorded at least ten times. In DNA form, the CDR3 reads TGTGCCAGCAGCCCCCCGGGACAGATGAACACTGAAGCTTTCTTT. This sequence encodes CASSPPGQMNTEAFF. V and J are TRBV7-9 and TRBJ1-1, with 7 bases lining up with TRBD1. This CDR3 contains 15 residues. The junction had 6 bases not matched to a gene; V was cut back by 5 bases and J by 0 bases. Germline assignment: CDR1 SEHNR and CDR2 FQNEAQ (reference sequence).